This entry concerns a single TCR beta chain. Its specific antigen is unknown. One base away there is no much larger clone; base qualities are not given. TCR CDR3 regions were amplified from genomic DNA by multiplex PCR using the deep immunoSEQ assay. Extracted genomic DNA from each cell subset was distributed evenly across all wells of several immunoSEQ 96-well plates, and each plate was treated as a replicate. For sorted subsets, each replicate PCR was loaded with around 200 ng genomic DNA, equivalent to 30,000 to 35,000 T cell genomes. Purified libraries were measured with a Qubit 3.0 fluorometer, size-checked on a Bioanalyzer 2100, and measured again with the KAPA Library Quantification kit. Each immunoSEQ 96-well plate was sequenced on its own single-read 150-cycle Illumina NextSeq 550 flow cell. In the authors' own workflow: Because the immunoSEQ output included only junctional sequences and no quality scores, the filtering could not be the same as the filtering used for full-length reads. To assign V/J genes and CDR3, sequences were annotated using PyIR, a Python wrapper for IgBLAST v1.9, with IMGT germline references. Reads were removed for weak V/J assignments (E-value above 1e-6), missing CDR3, stop codons, out-of-frame junctions, or ambiguous translated residues. V3J clonotypes were defined as sequences sharing an identical inferred V gene, J gene, and CDR3 amino acid sequence. Percentage overlap between repertoires was calculated by dividing the number of shared unique clonotypes by the size of the smaller repertoire. Repertoire richness was assessed with RTK rarefaction, the Chao1 estimator, and Recon v2.1 estimates of unobserved clonotypes. For all TCRbeta clonotypes obtained by the gDNA method from a few donors, generation probabilities were computed with OLGA. The source is immuneACCESS, and TCRdb retained only in-frame sequences with V and J called. Part of the clones is not carried over; for the studies checked, unresolved V genes explain less than half of this, and the remainder is unexplained. D and trimming come from the DNA, and the V and J calls and clone size come from that table. A total of about 1.1 million clones appear in this sample, approximately 75% of them only once. The ten largest account for 0.89% of the sample.

This record belongs to a study of shared clonotypes between healthy human individuals (dated by TCRdb to 2020 to 2022). With respect to the entire study: The cohort comprised a couple of women and three men aged 18 to 49 years. To estimate repertoire size and how much clonotype sharing occurs between individuals, the study deeply sequenced the blood TCR repertoires of several healthy adults. For each donor, three plates each were used for CD4 naive and CD4 memory, two plates were used for CD8 naive, and one plate was used for CD8 memory. Libraries were prepared and TCR repertoires were sequenced by different laboratories using diverse techniques, in order to increase sequencing depth and limit assay-specific biases. Each donor's leukapheresis produced roughly between roughly 0.94 and 9.5 billion PBMCs. Broader findings and caveats from the paper: Pairwise subsampling indicated that sequencing depth was expected to affect the degree of clonotype sharing among donors. When four donors were compared, the shared fraction of clonotypes was about 5.4% for naive CD4, roughly 3.4% for naive CD8, 2% to 2.5% for memory CD4, and 0.4% for memory CD8. Naive subsets generally had larger estimated clonotype richness than memory subsets did. The genetic and exposure-history diversity represented was limited by the small number of donors. Incomplete sequencing was indicated by rarefaction of sorted-subset datasets, despite the large sequencing depth. Sampling was limited to blood, and TCR repertoires in tissue likely differ from TCR repertoires in blood. Compared with non-shared clonotypes, clonotypes shared by all four sorted-subset donors had higher generation probabilities.

The CDR3 contains 16 residues, cysteine and phenylalanine counted. Only the CDR3 part of the read is kept: 48 bases, read in frame from the first base. The V end loses 4 bases and the J end loses 1 base, and a stretch of 16 bases separates them. As encoded in the germline V gene (reference sequence), CDR1 is SGHNT while CDR2 is YYREEE. The donors were healthy, HIV-negative adults who had no recently reported acute infections or vaccinations. Only Caucasian adults living in Nashville, Tennessee, USA were represented among the donors. CD4+ T cells were enriched through magnetic negative selection, after which naive cells were positively selected on CD45RA and the remaining negative fraction served as the memory subset. Blood was obtained by leukapheresis, after which PBMCs were separated by Ficoll-Histopaque density gradient centrifugation and cryopreserved in liquid nitrogen vapor phase. Purity and quantity of every magnetically sorted T cell population were checked by analytical flow cytometry. Each sorted fraction had its genomic DNA isolated and then quantified by UV absorbance on a Nanodrop 2000c.

Sequenced sample: memory CD4+ T cells from PBMCs. This specimen's cell subset or site label, per the study, means: CD45RA-negative fraction. Recombination linked TRBV5-4 to TRBJ2-3; TRBD2 is a weak D gene call, 6 bases matching. This TCR was recovered from a man in his late teens or twenties in good health. Some clones in this sample may be carry-over from other donors' samples. The DNA sequence is given as TGTGCCAGCAGCCGCTCAGGAGGGCCCGGCACAGATACGCAGTATTTT. It codes for CASSRSGGPGTDTQYF.